Detailed here is one TCR beta chain. Antigen unknown. This record comes from a study of T cell responses to AZD1222 COVID-19 vaccine. Overall study findings and caveats: Of the AZD1222 recipients, only 5 or 6 were seropositive at baseline. No day 14 peak samples; only post-peak repertoires were characterized. Spike-specific TCR breadth and depth were elevated following two AZD1222 doses.

V shed 4 bases, J shed 8 bases, and the junction held 15 bases outside the gene matches. Germline assignment: CDR1 LNHDA and CDR2 SQIVND (reference sequence). The CDR3 is made up of 16 amino acids. Data came from immunoSEQ multiplex PCR; TCRdb stores just in-frame clones and leaves some out. The table has 60,000 to 85,000 clones, 70% to 80% seen once. This clonotype originated in an adult who received the MenACWY meningococcal vaccine as a control. The chain joins TRBV19 to TRBJ2-3, with 7 positions matching TRBD1. Sequences were derived from peripheral blood, sampled 28 days after the second dose of the MenACWY control vaccine. CDR3 residues: CASSTDGQMGQTTQYF. The DNA of the CDR3 is TGTGCCAGTAGTACCGACGGACAGATGGGACAGACTACGCAGTATTTT. Full variable domain (remainder filled in from reference TRBV19 and TRBJ2-3): DGGITQSPKYLFRKEGQNVTLSCEQNLNHDAMYWYRQDPGQGLRLIYYSQIVNDFQKGDIAEGYSVSREKKESFPLTVTSAQKNPTAFYLCASSTDGQMGQTTQYFGPGTRLTVL.